Below, 27 T cell receptor beta chains from the same sample are listed, as sequenced in a study of cytomegalovirus exposure and HLA in healthy donors. Primers included in the PCR were 60 Vbeta and 13 Jbeta primers. Method: immunoSEQ multiplex PCR; TCRdb's copy keeps in-frame clones and lacks some. This sample's table reports some 130,000 clones. The source material was PBMCs. The receptors here all came from a woman between 40 and 55 years old in good health and CMV-seropositive.

The rearrangement uses TRBV27 and TRBJ2-3, with D possibly TRBD2 on 6 matching bases. Germline V lookup: CDR1 MNHEY, CDR2 SMNVEV (reference sequence). This CDR3 spans 15 amino acids. V lost 6 bases to trimming and J lost 9 bases, with 22 bases between them. The CDR3 reads CASRSQGTLSGTQYF. Here the CDR3 DNA reads TGTGCCAGCAGGTCCCAAGGGACTCTCTCTGGGACGCAGTATTTT.

This sequence joins TRBV11-3 and TRBJ1-1; a weak D match, TRBD1 (6 bases). CDR3 size: 14 residues. Germline V gene data show CDR1 as SGHNT and CDR2 as YENEEA. V lost 3 bases, J lost 5 bases, and 13 bases lay in between. As DNA, the CDR3 is TGTGCCAGCAGCTTCGGGGGGCGCGTTACTGAAGCTTTCTTT. It is translated as CASSFGGRVTEAFF.

The chain employs TRBV15 and TRBJ2-5, with 8 bases matching TRBD1. The V and J ends lost 2 bases and 5 bases, in that order; junction bases with no gene match: 4. Per germline, CDR1 LNHNV and CDR2 YYDKDF (reference sequence). The CDR3 loop spans 14 amino acids. This CDR3 reads CATSRLGQDETQYF. In nucleotides, the CDR3 is TGTGCCACCAGCAGATTGGGACAGGATGAGACCCAGTACTTC.

The chain combines TRBV19 with TRBJ2-1, with D possibly matching TRBD1 (5 bases). Germline values: CDR1 LNHDA, CDR2 SQIVND (reference sequence). This CDR3 region has 16 residues. V was clipped by 5 bases and J by 5 bases, with 19 bases between them. DNA for the CDR3: TGTGCCAGTAGTCGCCTCTTGAGACAGTGGGACAATGAGCAGTTCTTC. Translated, it gives CASSRLLRQWDNEQFF.

In DNA form, the CDR3 reads TGTGCCAGCAGCTGGGACAGGGCGACTGAAGCTTTCTTT. This translates into CASSWDRATEAFF. The chain carries TRBV5-4 and TRBJ1-1; the match to TRBD1 covers 9 bases. This CDR3 is built from 13 residues. Germline V CDR1 and CDR2: SGHNT, YYREEE (reference sequence). J lost 5 bases, V lost 3 bases, and 2 bases had no gene match.

In regard to this clone: Other nucleotide sequences in the sample specify the same CDR3. This chain uses TRBV5-1 with TRBJ2-5, with TRBD2 identical over 7 bases. J lost 5 bases, V lost 4 bases, and 2 bases had no gene match. This CDR3 is 12 amino acids long. Germline values: CDR1 SGHRS, CDR2 YFSETQ. In nucleotides, the CDR3 is TGCGCCAGCAGCCAGGGAGGGGAGACCCAGTACTTC. Translated: CASSQGGETQYF.

The genes are TRBV14 and TRBJ2-2, with D unresolved. Germline V gives CDR1 SGHDN, CDR2 FVKESK. The CDR3 has 14 amino acids. With 4 bases removed from V and 4 bases from J, the gap between germline ends came to 10 bases. The DNA for the CDR3 is TGTGCCAGCAGCCTAAGAGAGAGCACCGGGGAGCTGTTTTTT. It codes for CASSLRESTGELFF. Variable domain in full (rest from reference TRBV14 and TRBJ2-2): EAGVTQFPSHSVIEKGQTVTLRCDPISGHDNLYWYRRVMGKEIKFLLHFVKESKQDESGMPNNRFLAERTGGTYSTLKVQPAELEDSGVYFCASSLRESTGELFFGEGSRLTVL.

This sequence joins TRBV2 and TRBJ2-1, with D tentatively TRBD1 (6 bases). Germline V gene sequence: CDR1 SNHLY, CDR2 FYNNEI. The length of the CDR3 is 14 residues. Trimming left V 11 bases short and J 4 bases short, with 18 bases between. This CDR3 is CAGARDKVYNEQFF. DNA of the CDR3: TGTGCCGGGGCCCGGGACAAAGTTTACAATGAGCAGTTCTTC.

The rearrangement links TRBV30 to TRBJ1-1, with D possibly being TRBD1 (5 bases). Trimming left V 1 base short and J 0 bases short, with 12 bases between. Germline V gene sequence: CDR1 GTSNPN, CDR2 SVGIG (reference sequence). The CDR3 totals 15 residues. DNA of the CDR3: TGTGCCTGGAGTGGCGGGACTGAACTGAACACTGAAGCTTTCTTT. This codes for CAWSGGTELNTEAFF.

The gene calls are TRBV13 and TRBJ2-7, with D perhaps TRBD1 (6 bases). The germline V and J ends were trimmed by 0 bases and 2 bases, with 17 bases remaining between them. Germline CDR1 PRHDT, CDR2 FYEKMQ (reference sequence). This CDR3 has 17 residues. CDR3 bases: TGTGCCAGCAGCTTAGGGAGGTTGTTACAGGGCCCCTACGAGCAGTACTTC. It yields the protein CASSLGRLLQGPYEQYF. The whole variable domain, remainder taken from reference TRBV13 and TRBJ2-7, is AAGVIQSPRHLIKEKRETATLKCYPIPRHDTVYWYQQGPGQDPQFLISFYEKMQSDKGSIPDRFSAQQFSDYHSELNMSSLELGDSALYFCASSLGRLLQGPYEQYFGPGTRLTVT.

The V gene is TRBV15, the J gene TRBJ2-1, with 13 bases identical to TRBD2. CDR1 is LNHNV and CDR2 is YYDKDF in the germline V gene (reference sequence). The CDR3 covers 16 residues. Losses at the gene ends were 1 base for V and 6 bases for J; bases not matched to a gene: 3. CDR3 protein: CATSRAGLAGRNEQFF. CDR3 nucleotide sequence: TGTGCCACCAGCAGAGCGGGACTAGCGGGACGCAATGAGCAGTTCTTC.

CDR3 region: CASSHRAGGRDEQFF. The CDR3 DNA is TGTGCCAGCAGCCACCGAGCGGGAGGGAGGGATGAGCAGTTCTTC. V is TRBV7-8 and J is TRBJ2-1, with 10 nucleotides matching TRBD2. Germline loops: CDR1 SGHVS, CDR2 FQNEAQ. V lost 5 bases to trimming and J lost 8 bases; unmatched junction nucleotides: 9. This CDR3 spans 15 amino acids. Based on the CDR3 plus reference TRBV7-8 and TRBJ2-1, the full variable domain is GAGVSQSPRYKVAKRGQDVALRCDPISGHVSLFWYQQALGQGPEFLTYFQNEAQLDKSGLPSDRFFAERPEGSVSTLKIQRTQQEDSAVYLCASSHRAGGRDEQFFGPGTRLTVL.

V and J are TRBV7-2 and TRBJ1-4; D is possibly TRBD1 (6 bases). The CDR3 loop spans 14 amino acids. V was clipped by 5 bases and J by 8 bases, with 15 bases between them. The germline V gene has CDR1 SGHTA and CDR2 FQGNSA. Written as DNA, the CDR3 is TGTGCCAGCAGCCCCTGGGGAGGGGGGGAAAAACTGTTTTTT. Protein: CASSPWGGGEKLFF. The variable domain in full, with the rest retrieved from reference TRBV7-2 and TRBJ1-4, is GAGVSQSPSNKVTEKGKDVELRCDPISGHTALYWYRQSLGQGLEFLIYFQGNSAPDKSGLPSDRFSAERTGGSVSTLTIQRTQQEDSAVYLCASSPWGGGEKLFFGSGTQLSVL.

The chain couples TRBV7-2 to TRBJ2-7, with D tentatively TRBD1 (5 bases). Trimming took off 1 base at V and 5 bases at J, with 6 bases between the two ends. This CDR3 contains 12 residues. Germline V gene lookup returns CDR1 SGHTA and CDR2 FQGNSA. The CDR3 coding sequence is TGTGCCAGCAGCTTAGTAGGGGACGAGCAGTACTTC. It specifies CASSLVGDEQYF. The full variable domain, completed using reference TRBV7-2 and TRBJ2-7, is GAGVSQSPSNKVTEKGKDVELRCDPISGHTALYWYRQSLGQGLEFLIYFQGNSAPDKSGLPSDRFSAERTGGSVSTLTIQRTQQEDSAVYLCASSLVGDEQYFGPGTRLTVT.

The chain combines TRBV7-3 with TRBJ1-2, with D maybe TRBD1 (5 bases). This CDR3 has 13 residues. Germline V gives CDR1 SGHTA, CDR2 FQGTGA. Trimming cost V 5 bases and J 7 bases, with 14 bases left between them. The CDR3 is CASSPLGDRGYTF. CDR3 bases: TGTGCCAGCAGCCCCCTAGGGGATCGTGGCTACACCTTC.

The DNA for the CDR3 is TGTGCCAGCAGCGTAGTGGCTAGCGCGTACTATGAGCAGTTCTTC. Protein product: CASSVVASAYYEQFF. This rearrangement joins TRBV9 to TRBJ2-1; the D gene is possibly TRBD2 (6 bases). V dropped 0 bases and J dropped 8 bases, with 15 bases sitting between them. Germline loops: CDR1 SGDLS, CDR2 YYNGEE. The length of the CDR3 is 15 residues.

This chain connects TRBV27 to TRBJ1-1; D is ambiguous. Germline loops: CDR1 MNHEY, CDR2 SMNVEV (reference sequence). Trimming removed 6 bases at V and 2 bases at J, with 16 bases between. This CDR3 has 15 residues. DNA for the CDR3: TGTGCCAGCAGAAACCAACGAGGGCACAACACTGAAGCTTTCTTT. Amino acids: CASRNQRGHNTEAFF.

The genes are TRBV7-2 and TRBJ2-3; TRBD1 aligns across 8 bases. J was trimmed by 6 bases and V by 1 base; bases with no gene match: 3. The CDR3 totals 14 residues. CDR1 is SGHTA, CDR2 FQGNSA, per germline. CDR3 sequence (DNA): TGTGCCAGCAGCTTAGGCAGGGGGCAGGATACGCAGTATTTT. It translates to CASSLGRGQDTQYF.

The rearrangement links TRBV19 to TRBJ1-4; 8 bases map to TRBD1. This CDR3 comprises 17 residues. Trimming took 2 bases from V and 0 from J; bases not matched to a gene: 5. Germline V lookup: CDR1 LNHDA, CDR2 SQIVND (reference sequence). The CDR3 here is CASSISGQAATNEKLFF. The CDR3 nucleotides read TGTGCCAGTAGTATATCGGGACAGGCTGCAACTAATGAAAAACTGTTTTTT.

The rearrangement joins TRBV27 to TRBJ2-1, with 7 positions matching TRBD2. Germline V gene sequence: CDR1 MNHEY, CDR2 SMNVEV (reference sequence). V was pared by 4 bases and J by 2 bases, with 5 bases of the junction left unmatched. The CDR3 sequence is 15 residues long. The DNA for the CDR3 is TGTGCCAGCAGTTCACTCCTAGCGGCCTACAATGAGCAGTTCTTC. It codes for CASSSLLAAYNEQFF.

V usage is TRBV5-4 and J usage is TRBJ2-7; tentatively, D is TRBD2 (6 bases). V dropped 7 bases and J dropped 3 bases, with 14 bases sitting between them. This CDR3 has 13 amino acids. Germline loops: CDR1 SGHNT, CDR2 YYREEE (reference sequence). CDR3 bases: TGTGCCAGCCCTGGGCGGGGTAACTACGAGCAGTACTTC. This codes for CASPGRGNYEQYF.

CDR3 sequence reads: CASSDGVGGRKTEAFF. In nucleotides, the CDR3 is TGTGCCAGCAGCGATGGGGTCGGGGGAAGAAAAACTGAAGCTTTCTTT. The J gene is TRBJ1-1, the V gene TRBV5-6, with D possibly TRBD1 on 5 matching bases. The germline V gene encodes CDR1 SGHDT and CDR2 YYEEEE. The CDR3 is 16 residues long. The V and J ends lost 4 bases and 5 bases respectively, with 21 bases between them. Full variable domain (outside the CDR3, taken from reference TRBV5-6 and TRBJ1-1): DAGVTQSPTHLIKTRGQQVTLRCSPKSGHDTVSWYQQALGQGPQFIFQYYEEEERQRGNFPDRFSGHQFPNYSSELNVNALLLGDSALYLCASSDGVGGRKTEAFFGQGTRLTVV.

This chain joins TRBV5-4 and TRBJ2-2; 7 positions match TRBD1. CDR3 size: 16 residues. Germline V lookup: CDR1 SGHNT, CDR2 YYREEE (reference sequence). V lost 4 bases, J lost 0 bases, and 6 bases stayed unmatched. The CDR3 protein is CASSRLTGSNTGELFF. The CDR3 DNA reads TGTGCCAGCAGCCGTCTGACAGGGTCGAACACCGGGGAGCTGTTTTTT.

The V call is TRBV4-2, the J call TRBJ2-1; possibly TRBD2 for D (6 bases). The CDR3 is 16 amino acids. V was pared by 4 bases and J by 3 bases, with 16 bases between. Germline V gene sequence: CDR1 LGHNA, CDR2 YNFKEQ. Here the CDR3 reads CASSPLAPRGYNEQFF. CDR3 nucleotides: TGTGCCAGCAGCCCTCTCGCTCCGCGGGGCTACAATGAGCAGTTCTTC.

The V gene is TRBV15, the J gene TRBJ1-2; D possibly corresponds to TRBD1 (6 bases). Trimming took off 0 bases at V and 8 bases at J, with 16 bases between the two ends. From germline, CDR1 is LNHNV and CDR2 YYDKDF (reference sequence). The CDR3 totals 15 residues. CDR3 in amino acids: CATSRDRRGGGGYTF. CDR3 nucleotide sequence: TGTGCCACCAGCAGAGATCGTAGAGGTGGGGGCGGCTACACCTTC. The variable domain in full, with the rest retrieved from reference TRBV15 and TRBJ1-2, is DAMVIQNPRYQVTQFGKPVTLSCSQTLNHNVMYWYQQKSSQAPKLLFHYYDKDFNNEADTPDNFQSRRPNTSFCFLDIRSPGLGDTAMYLCATSRDRRGGGGYTFGSGTRLTVV.

As DNA, the CDR3 is TGTGCCAGCAGTAAACCCTTCGGACAGGGAGCCCCAGATACGCAGTATTTT. Its protein is CASSKPFGQGAPDTQYF. The chain uses TRBV2 and TRBJ2-3, with TRBD1 identical over 8 bases. The CDR3 covers 17 residues. Trimming at V came to 5 bases and at J to 4 bases, leaving 14 bases not matched to a gene. Germline CDR1 reads SNHLY; CDR2 reads FYNNEI.

The genes are TRBV2 and TRBJ1-1, with 9 positions matching TRBD1. Looked up from germline, CDR1 is SNHLY and CDR2 is FYNNEI. The CDR3 runs 14 residues. V was clipped by 6 bases and J by 7 bases; unmatched bases: 9. The CDR3 reads CASSSRTGEFEAFF. The CDR3, as DNA: TGTGCCAGCAGCTCAAGGACAGGGGAATTTGAAGCTTTCTTT. The whole variable domain, filled in from reference TRBV2 and TRBJ1-1, reads EPEVTQTPSHQVTQMGQEVILRCVPISNHLYFYWYRQILGQKVEFLVSFYNNEISEKSEIFDDQFSVERPDGSNFTLKIRSTKLEDSAMYFCASSSRTGEFEAFFGQGTRLTVV.